Listed here are 9 T cell receptor beta chains from one sample, sequenced in a study of OX40 agonist ivuxolimab in advanced cancers. Libraries were prepared by immunoSEQ multiplex PCR; TCRdb keeps only in-frame clonotypes and omits some of them. This repertoire shows 65,000 or so clones, approximately 78% found once; its top ten account for 5%. The sample was CD4+ or CD8+ T cells sorted from blood, taken in a trial of the OX40 agonist ivuxolimab. These receptors were taken from an adult with an advanced solid tumor such as melanoma, head and neck, liver or kidney cancer.

The chain recombines TRBV19 with TRBJ2-2, with TRBD1 matching over 7 bases. The CDR3 is made up of 10 amino acids. CDR1 is LNHDA and CDR2 is SQIVND in the germline V gene (reference sequence). The DNA of the CDR3 is TGTGCGACAGGGCACGGGGAGCTGTTTTTT. It encodes CATGHGELFF. Full variable domain (outside the CDR3, taken from reference TRBV19 and TRBJ2-2): DGGITQSPKYLFRKEGQNVTLSCEQNLNHDAMYWYRQDPGQGLRLIYYSQIVNDFQKGDIAEGYSVSREKKESFPLTVTSAQKNPTAFYLCATGHGELFFGEGSRLTVL.

The chain links TRBV6-6 to TRBJ1-5; D not resolved. With 5 bases removed from V and 6 bases from J, the gap between germline ends came to 14 bases. This CDR3 is built from 14 residues. Germline lookup yields CDR1 MNHNY and CDR2 SVGAGI (reference sequence). The CDR3 nucleotides read TGTGCCAGCAGTCCTCTAGGGCAGATTCAGCCCCAGCATTTT. It translates to CASSPLGQIQPQHF.

The V call is TRBV19, the J call TRBJ1-5; D gene ambiguous. Germline CDR1 reads LNHDA; CDR2 reads SQIVND (reference sequence). The length of the CDR3 is 17 residues. With 5 bases removed from V and 0 bases from J, the gap between germline ends came to 17 bases. The CDR3 nucleotides read TGTGCCAGTAGTGGCACGCTCGCGGCCTCTAGCAATCAGCCCCAGCATTTT. Amino acid sequence: CASSGTLAASSNQPQHF.

The genes are TRBV2 and TRBJ2-7, with D possibly being TRBD1 (5 bases). The CDR3 covers 13 residues. Germline CDR1 and CDR2: SNHLY and FYNNEI. V lost 0 bases and J 6 bases, leaving 9 bases between the germline ends. CDR3 in amino acids: CASSEALQGEQYF. CDR3 coding DNA: TGTGCCAGCAGTGAAGCGCTCCAGGGCGAGCAGTACTTC.

CDR3 sequence reads: CASSYDSYNEQFF. The CDR3 bases are TGTGCCAGCAGTTATGACTCCTACAATGAGCAGTTCTTC. The rearrangement links TRBV6-5 to TRBJ2-1; D call uncertain. V lost 3 bases to trimming and J lost 0 bases, with 3 bases between them. The CDR3 runs 13 residues. CDR1 is MNHEY and CDR2 is SVGAGI in the germline V gene.

V usage is TRBV28 and J usage is TRBJ2-5; 9 positions match TRBD1. V shed 6 bases and J 5 bases; nucleotides not matched to a gene: 10. CDR1 is MDHEN, CDR2 SYDVKM, per germline. This CDR3 has 15 residues. CDR3: CASSYPDRGGETQYF. The CDR3, as DNA: TGTGCCAGCAGCTATCCGGACAGGGGAGGGGAGACCCAGTACTTC. Using reference TRBV28 and TRBJ2-5 for the parts outside the CDR3, the full variable domain is DVKVTQSSRYLVKRTGEKVFLECVQDMDHENMFWYRQDPGLGLRLIYFSYDVKMKEKGDIPEGYSVSREKKERFSLILESASTNQTSMYLCASSYPDRGGETQYFGPGTRLLVL.

In this sample, this clone is medium-sized (0.01 to 0.1%). This chain connects TRBV12-5 to TRBJ1-5, with TRBD1 as a possible D gene (6 bases). Looked up from germline, CDR1 is LGHNT and CDR2 is FRNRAP. Trimming pared 6 bases from V and 5 bases from J, leaving 17 bases between. This CDR3 comprises 15 residues. The CDR3 sequence is CASGLSEAGDQPQHF. CDR3 sequence (DNA): TGTGCTAGTGGCCTTTCGGAGGCAGGGGATCAGCCCCAGCATTTT.

The sample holds a few counts of this clone. The rearrangement links TRBV4-2 to TRBJ1-1, with no clear D. Per the germline V gene, CDR1 is LGHNA and CDR2 is YNFKEQ. The CDR3 spans 18 residues. V was cut by 3 bases and J by 4 bases, with 24 bases left in between. Here the CDR3 reads CASSHGLWTEELSTEAFF. The CDR3 bases are TGTGCCAGCAGCCATGGTCTTTGGACGGAGGAATTAAGCACTGAAGCTTTCTTT.

The V call is TRBV9, the J call TRBJ2-1, with a tentative D call TRBD1 (5 bases). Germline CDR1 SGDLS, CDR2 YYNGEE. CDR3 length equals 16 residues. V was pared by 1 base and J by 3 bases, with 14 bases between. CDR3 loop: CASSVLDNPYYNEQFF. Here the CDR3 DNA reads TGTGCCAGCAGCGTATTGGACAACCCCTACTACAATGAGCAGTTCTTC.